This is a list of T cell receptor beta chains from one sample in a study of T cells after yellow fever vaccination. TCRdb recomputed calls from the 5' RACE reads with MiXCR, one row per CDR3 protein. The sample has some 390,000 distinct CDR3 sequences; about 6.2% are singletons. This specimen was PBMCs, taken 5 days after the yellow fever booster vaccination. These receptors were taken from a man in his thirties or forties who received the YFV17D yellow fever vaccine. Each CDR3 is given with its conserved first and last residue. The order of the fields is D gene, J gene, V gene, clone size, CDR3 protein, CDR3 DNA. The D gene is left open where the match is weak. Rows may omit the clone size; those that give it use once, few, many or a size class.

>TRBD2|TRBJ2-7|TRBV30|NA
CAWSGREGENDYYEQYF
TGTGCCTGGAGTGGACGGGAGGGGGAGAATGACTACTACGAGCAGTACTTC
>NA|TRBJ1-1|TRBV20-1|NA
CSAPRSGGNTEAFF
TGCAGTGCTCCTCGGTCAGGCGGCAACACTGAAGCTTTCTTT
>NA|TRBJ1-4|TRBV7-2|few
CASSPEVGAVEKLFF
TGTGCCAGCAGCCCCGAGGTAGGGGCGGTAGAAAAACTGTTTTTT
>NA|TRBJ2-1|TRBV15|many
CATSRGAPRSNNEQFF
TGTGCCACCAGTCGCGGGGCCCCTAGATCTAACAATGAGCAGTTCTTC
>NA|TRBJ1-1|TRBV12-3/TRBV12-4|NA
CASRSRGHSTEAFF
TGTGCCAGCAGATCCAGGGGCCACTCCACTGAAGCTTTCTTT
>NA|TRBJ2-7|TRBV20-1|many
CSARPLIGDTYEQYF
TGCAGTGCTAGGCCCTTAATCGGAGACACCTACGAGCAGTACTTC
>TRBD1|TRBJ2-7|TRBV7-3|many
CASSSGTGVSGQYF
TGTGCCAGCAGTTCAGGGACAGGGGTATCTGGCCAGTACTTC
>TRBD2|TRBJ2-1|TRBV20-1|few
CSARAASGDSYNEQFF
TGCAGTGCTAGAGCGGCTAGCGGGGATTCCTACAATGAGCAGTTCTTC
>NA|TRBJ1-6|TRBV7-2|NA
CASSLEALGSSPLHF
TGTGCCAGCAGCTTAGAGGCACTAGGGAGTTCACCCCTCCACTTT
>NA|TRBJ2-5|TRBV5-4|many
CASTPREQGEETQYF
TGTGCCAGCACCCCCCGGGAGCAGGGAGAAGAGACCCAGTACTTC
>NA|TRBJ1-2|TRBV29-1|many
CSVEDGYTF
TGCAGCGTTGAAGACGGCTACACCTTC
>TRBD2|TRBJ2-7|TRBV20-1|NA
CSARPGTSGTYEQYF
TGCAGTGCTAGACCCGGGACTAGCGGAACCTACGAGCAGTACTTC
>NA|TRBJ2-5|TRBV11-2|few
CASSLSVRGIQETQYF
TGTGCCAGCAGCTTATCCGTAAGGGGGATTCAAGAGACCCAGTACTTC
>NA|TRBJ2-2|TRBV4-2|NA
CASSQDHRVGDGELFF
TGTGCCAGCAGCCAAGATCACCGGGTGGGAGACGGGGAGCTGTTTTTT
>NA|TRBJ2-6|TRBV29-1|NA
CSVAGRFTVSGANVLTF
TGCAGCGTTGCTGGACGCTTTACCGTCTCTGGGGCCAACGTCCTGACTTTC
>NA|TRBJ1-3|TRBV6-1|few
CASSIETGTGNTIYF
TGTGCCAGCAGCATCGAAACAGGGACTGGAAACACCATATATTTT
>NA|TRBJ2-6|TRBV12-3/TRBV12-4|few
CASTLFPARSGANVLTF
TGTGCCAGCACCCTGTTCCCGGCCCGCTCTGGGGCCAACGTCCTGACTTTC
>TRBD2|TRBJ2-3|TRBV4-3|many
CASSHGGGYTDTQYF
TGCGCCAGCAGCCATGGCGGGGGGTACACAGATACGCAGTATTTT
>NA|TRBJ2-7|TRBV12-3/TRBV12-4|NA
CASSLIIGEQYF
TGTGCCAGCAGTTTAATAATCGGCGAGCAGTACTTC
>NA|TRBJ2-1|TRBV5-1|NA
CASSLVGRAPRYNEQFF
TGCGCCAGCAGCTTGGTTGGTAGGGCCCCCCGCTACAATGAGCAGTTCTTC
>NA|TRBJ2-5|TRBV18|many
CASSPLGQETQYF
TGTGCCAGCTCACCGTTAGGACAAGAGACCCAGTACTTC
>NA|TRBJ2-7|TRBV6-2/TRBV6-3|many
CASSYSYRTNTYEQYF
TGTGCCAGCAGTTACTCGTATAGAACGAATACCTACGAGCAGTACTTC
>TRBD1|TRBJ2-7|TRBV29-1|many
CSEDGQGAYEQYF
TGCAGCGAGGACGGACAGGGGGCTTACGAGCAGTACTTC
>NA|TRBJ2-1|TRBV29-1|NA
CSVEARDKPYDEQFF
TGCAGCGTTGAAGCCCGGGATAAACCCTACGATGAGCAGTTCTTC
>NA|TRBJ2-5|TRBV29-1|many
CSVGARRSRETQYF
TGCAGCGTTGGTGCGAGGAGGTCCCGAGAGACCCAGTACTTC
>NA|TRBJ1-5|TRBV20-1|many
CSARDRFSNQPQHF
TGCAGTGCTAGAGATCGGTTTAGCAATCAGCCCCAGCATTTT
>TRBD2|TRBJ2-2|TRBV20-1|few
CSVLAANTGELFF
TGCAGTGTTCTAGCGGCGAACACCGGGGAGCTGTTTTTT
>TRBD2|TRBJ2-1|TRBV30|few
CAWTSGVAGGGEQFF
TGTGCCTGGACCTCCGGGGTAGCGGGAGGGGGTGAGCAGTTCTTC
>NA|TRBJ2-5|TRBV15|NA
CATSRDLGGQRETQYF
TGTGCCACCAGCAGAGATCTCGGGGGGCAGAGAGAGACCCAGTACTTC
>NA|TRBJ1-2|TRBV28|NA
CASLADQRNYGYTF
TGTGCCAGCCTTGCCGACCAGCGGAACTATGGCTACACCTTC
>NA|TRBJ2-2|TRBV10-3|NA
CAISRGNTGELFF
TGTGCCATCAGCAGGGGAAACACCGGGGAGCTGTTTTTT